This TCR beta chain was retrieved from a study of somatic mutations in cytotoxic T cells in rheumatoid arthritis. Study results and limitations: Among patients with rheumatoid arthritis, but not healthy controls, CD8+ clonality increased with age. Some patients, about an eighth of the roughly 60, had a largest CD8+ clone that exceeded 20% of CD8+ cells.

Libraries were prepared by immunoSEQ multiplex PCR; TCRdb keeps only in-frame clonotypes and omits some of them. This table has more than 11,000 clones, roughly 87% appearing once. The germline gives CDR1 MNHEY, CDR2 SVGAGI. This CDR3 comprises 14 residues. V lost 11 bases and J 0 bases, leaving 11 bases between the germline ends. This clone has just one count. The antigen remains unidentified. The gene calls are TRBV6-5 and TRBJ2-6; possibly TRBD2 for D (5 bases). Source material: CD8+ T cells sorted from blood. This clonotype originated in an adult with rheumatoid arthritis. Written as DNA, the CDR3 is TGTGCCGCTGGAGGCGCCTCTGGGGCCAACGTCCTGACTTTC. Amino acid sequence: CAAGGASGANVLTF.